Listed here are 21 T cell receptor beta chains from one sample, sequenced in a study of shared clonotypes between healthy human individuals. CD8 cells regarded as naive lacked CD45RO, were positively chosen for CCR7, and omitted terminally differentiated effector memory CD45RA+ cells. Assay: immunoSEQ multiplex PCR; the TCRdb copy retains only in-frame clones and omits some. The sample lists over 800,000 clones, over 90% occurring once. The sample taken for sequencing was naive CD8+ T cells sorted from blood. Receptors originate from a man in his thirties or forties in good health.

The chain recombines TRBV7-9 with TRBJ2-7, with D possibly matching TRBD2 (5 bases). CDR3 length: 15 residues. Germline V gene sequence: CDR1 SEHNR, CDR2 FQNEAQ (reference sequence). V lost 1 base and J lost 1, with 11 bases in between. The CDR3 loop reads CASSLERLGSYEQYF. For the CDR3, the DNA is TGTGCCAGCAGCTTAGAGCGGCTAGGATCCTACGAGCAGTACTTC. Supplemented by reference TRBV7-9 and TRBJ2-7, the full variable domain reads DTGVSQNPRHKITKRGQNVTFRCDPISEHNRLYWYRQTLGQGPEFLTYFQNEAQLEKSRLLSDRFSAERPKGSFSTLEIQRTEQGDSAMYLCASSLERLGSYEQYFGPGTRLTVT.

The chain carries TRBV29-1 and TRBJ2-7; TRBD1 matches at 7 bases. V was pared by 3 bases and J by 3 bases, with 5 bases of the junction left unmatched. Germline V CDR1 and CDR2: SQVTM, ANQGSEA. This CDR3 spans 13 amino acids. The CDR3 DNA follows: TGCAGCGTTGAGGGTCAGGGGGTCTACGAGCAGTACTTC. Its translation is CSVEGQGVYEQYF.

CDR3 in amino acids: CSVEKPGQTYEQYF. Written as DNA, the CDR3 is TGCAGCGTTGAAAAACCGGGACAGACCTACGAGCAGTACTTC. The chain joins TRBV29-1 to TRBJ2-7; 7 nucleotides match TRBD1. V lost 2 bases, J lost 2 bases, and 6 bases stayed unmatched. This CDR3 region has 14 residues. Germline V gene lookup returns CDR1 SQVTM and CDR2 ANQGSEA.

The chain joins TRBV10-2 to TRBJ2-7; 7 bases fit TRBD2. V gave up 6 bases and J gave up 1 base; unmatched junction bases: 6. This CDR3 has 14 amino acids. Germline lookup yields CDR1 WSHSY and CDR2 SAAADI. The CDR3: CASSPTGRSYEQYF. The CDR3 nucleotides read TGCGCCAGCAGCCCGACCGGGAGGTCCTACGAGCAGTACTTC.

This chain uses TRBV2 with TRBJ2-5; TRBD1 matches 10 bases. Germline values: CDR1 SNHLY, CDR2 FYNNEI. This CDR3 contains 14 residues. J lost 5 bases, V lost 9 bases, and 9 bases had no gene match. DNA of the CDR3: TGTGCCAGTGCTGGGACAGGGGATGGGGAGACCCAGTACTTC. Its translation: CASAGTGDGETQYF.

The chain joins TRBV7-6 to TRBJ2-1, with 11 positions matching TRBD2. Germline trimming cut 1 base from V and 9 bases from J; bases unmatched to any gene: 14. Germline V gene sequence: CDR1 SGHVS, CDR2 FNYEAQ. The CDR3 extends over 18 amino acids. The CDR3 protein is CASSLGSSGRLAEVEQFF. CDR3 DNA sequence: TGTGCCAGCAGCTTAGGTTCTAGCGGGAGGCTCGCGGAGGTTGAGCAGTTCTTC.

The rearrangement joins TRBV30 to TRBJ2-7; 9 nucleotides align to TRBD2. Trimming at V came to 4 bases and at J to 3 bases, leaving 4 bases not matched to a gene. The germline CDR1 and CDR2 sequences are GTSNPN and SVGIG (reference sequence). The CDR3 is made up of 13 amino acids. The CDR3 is CAWNAGGGYEQYF. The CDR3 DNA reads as TGTGCCTGGAATGCGGGAGGGGGCTACGAGCAGTACTTC.

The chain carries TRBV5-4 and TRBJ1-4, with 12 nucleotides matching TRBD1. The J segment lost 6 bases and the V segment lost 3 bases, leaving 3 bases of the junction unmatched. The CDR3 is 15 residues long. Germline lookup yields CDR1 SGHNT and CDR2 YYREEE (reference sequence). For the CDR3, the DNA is TGTGCCAGCAGCTCCCGGGACAGGGGGCATGAAAAACTGTTTTTT. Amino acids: CASSSRDRGHEKLFF.

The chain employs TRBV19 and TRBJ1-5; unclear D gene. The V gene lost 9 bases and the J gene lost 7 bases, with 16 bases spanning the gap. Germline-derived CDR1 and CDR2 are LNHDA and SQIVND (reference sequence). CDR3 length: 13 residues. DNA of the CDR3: TGTGCCAGGCGAGGAGGGTTAGGACAGCCCCAGCATTTT. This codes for CARRGGLGQPQHF.

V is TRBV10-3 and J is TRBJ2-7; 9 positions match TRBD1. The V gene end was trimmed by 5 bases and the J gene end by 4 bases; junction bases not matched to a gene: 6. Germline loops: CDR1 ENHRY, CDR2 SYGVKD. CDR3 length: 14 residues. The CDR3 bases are TGTGCCATCAGTATAGGACAGGGGAATTACGAGCAGTACTTC. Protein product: CAISIGQGNYEQYF.

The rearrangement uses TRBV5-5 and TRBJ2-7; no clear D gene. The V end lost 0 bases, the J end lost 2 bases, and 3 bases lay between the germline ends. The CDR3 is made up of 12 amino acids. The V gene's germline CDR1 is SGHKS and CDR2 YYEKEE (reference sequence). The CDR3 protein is CASSLGTYEQYF. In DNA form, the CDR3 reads TGTGCCAGCAGCTTGGGAACCTACGAGCAGTACTTC.

The CDR3 region has the DNA TGTGCCAGCAGCCAAAACCCCGGGCCATGGGGACTAGCGGGAGGAGTCGCAGATACGCAGTATTTT. It encodes CASSQNPGPWGLAGGVADTQYF. The chain combines TRBV4-2 with TRBJ2-3, with 15 bases aligning to TRBD2. The V gene's germline CDR1 is LGHNA and CDR2 YNFKEQ. V was clipped by 2 bases and J by 4 bases; unmatched bases: 19. The CDR3 has 22 residues.

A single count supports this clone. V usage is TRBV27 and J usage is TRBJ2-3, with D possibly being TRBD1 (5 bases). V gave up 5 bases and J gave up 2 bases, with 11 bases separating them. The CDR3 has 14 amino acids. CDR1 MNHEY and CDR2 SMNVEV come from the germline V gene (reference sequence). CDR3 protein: CASSLQGITDTQYF. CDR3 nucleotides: TGTGCCAGCAGTCTCCAGGGAATCACAGATACGCAGTATTTT.

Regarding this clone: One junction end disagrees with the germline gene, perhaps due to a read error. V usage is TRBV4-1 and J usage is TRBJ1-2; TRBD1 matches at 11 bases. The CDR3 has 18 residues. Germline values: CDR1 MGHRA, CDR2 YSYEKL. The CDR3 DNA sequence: TGCGCCAGCAACCAAGAGTCCGGACAGGGGGCGTCACCTTACGGCTACACCTTC. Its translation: CASNQESGQGASPYGYTF.

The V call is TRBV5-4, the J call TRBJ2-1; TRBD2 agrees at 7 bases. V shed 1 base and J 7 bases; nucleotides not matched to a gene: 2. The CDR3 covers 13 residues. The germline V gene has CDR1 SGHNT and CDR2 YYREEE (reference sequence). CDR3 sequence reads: CASSLWGGNEQFF. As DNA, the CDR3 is TGTGCCAGCAGCTTGTGGGGGGGAAATGAGCAGTTCTTC.

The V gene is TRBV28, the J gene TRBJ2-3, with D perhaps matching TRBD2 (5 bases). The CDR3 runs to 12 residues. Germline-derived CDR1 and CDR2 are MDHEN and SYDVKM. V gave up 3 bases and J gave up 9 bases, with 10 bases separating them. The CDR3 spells CASSFGETTQYF. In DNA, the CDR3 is TGTGCCAGCAGTTTCGGGGAAACGACGCAGTATTTT.

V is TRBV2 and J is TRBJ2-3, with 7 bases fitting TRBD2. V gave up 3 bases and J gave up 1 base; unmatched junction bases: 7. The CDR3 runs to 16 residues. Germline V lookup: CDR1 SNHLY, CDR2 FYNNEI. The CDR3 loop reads CASSEVTSKRTDTQYF. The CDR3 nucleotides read TGTGCCAGCAGTGAGGTGACTAGCAAACGCACAGATACGCAGTATTTT.

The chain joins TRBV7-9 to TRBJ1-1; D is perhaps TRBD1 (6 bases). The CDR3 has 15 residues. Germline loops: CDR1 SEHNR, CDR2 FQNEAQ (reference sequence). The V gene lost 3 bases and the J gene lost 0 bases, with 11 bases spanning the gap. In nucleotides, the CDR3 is TGTGCCAGCAGCTTGGTAGGGACATTGAACACTGAAGCTTTCTTT. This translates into CASSLVGTLNTEAFF.

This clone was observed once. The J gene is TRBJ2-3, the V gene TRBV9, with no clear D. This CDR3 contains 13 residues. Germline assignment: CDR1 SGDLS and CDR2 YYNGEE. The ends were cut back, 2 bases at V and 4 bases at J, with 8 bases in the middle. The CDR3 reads CASSVRLADTQYF. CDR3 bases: TGTGCCAGCAGCGTTCGTCTCGCAGATACGCAGTATTTT.

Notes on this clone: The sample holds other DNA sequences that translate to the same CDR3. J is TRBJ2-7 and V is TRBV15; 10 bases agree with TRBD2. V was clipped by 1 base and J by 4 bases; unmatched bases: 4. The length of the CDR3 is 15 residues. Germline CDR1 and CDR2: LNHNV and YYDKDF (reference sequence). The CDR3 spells CATSRGRTSGYEQYF. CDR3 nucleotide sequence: TGTGCCACCAGCAGAGGGAGGACTAGCGGATACGAGCAGTACTTC.

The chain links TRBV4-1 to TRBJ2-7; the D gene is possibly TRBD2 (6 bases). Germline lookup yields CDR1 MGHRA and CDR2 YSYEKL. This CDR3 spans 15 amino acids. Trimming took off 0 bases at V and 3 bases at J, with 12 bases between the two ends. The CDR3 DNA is TGCGCCAGCAGCCAAGAAGTTAGCGGAAACTACGAGCAGTACTTC. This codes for CASSQEVSGNYEQYF.